The source of this T cell receptor (beta chain) is a study of cytomegalovirus exposure and HLA in healthy donors. Overall study: Earlier, approximately 190 million T cells were analyzed, and more than 100 million unique TCR beta sequences were found among them. Of around 400 genotyped donors, 81% grouped in the Caucasian-associated ancestry cluster. Findings and limits, study-wide: Among TCR beta chains of equal frequency, HLA-associated ones were more clonally expanded in a later analysis.

Unmatched junction bases numbered 3, after V lost 4 bases and J lost 8 bases. Per the germline V gene, CDR1 is SGHKS and CDR2 is YYEKEE (reference sequence). This CDR3 is 12 amino acids long. As regards this clone: Antigen specificity is unknown.

With 60 Vbeta and 13 Jbeta primers, the PCR was carried out. The data were produced by immunoSEQ multiplex PCR, yet TCRdb's version contains in-frame clones alone and is incomplete. The sample consists of just over 85,000 clones, 76% of them appearing once. This clonotype was sampled from a man aged 35 to 55 in good health and CMV-seronegative. V gene TRBV5-5 combines with J gene TRBJ1-2; TRBD1 aligns across 9 bases. Sequencing was carried out using PBMCs. CDR3 loop: CASSVTGGGYTF. The CDR3 nucleotides are TGTGCCAGCAGCGTTACAGGGGGCGGCTACACCTTC.